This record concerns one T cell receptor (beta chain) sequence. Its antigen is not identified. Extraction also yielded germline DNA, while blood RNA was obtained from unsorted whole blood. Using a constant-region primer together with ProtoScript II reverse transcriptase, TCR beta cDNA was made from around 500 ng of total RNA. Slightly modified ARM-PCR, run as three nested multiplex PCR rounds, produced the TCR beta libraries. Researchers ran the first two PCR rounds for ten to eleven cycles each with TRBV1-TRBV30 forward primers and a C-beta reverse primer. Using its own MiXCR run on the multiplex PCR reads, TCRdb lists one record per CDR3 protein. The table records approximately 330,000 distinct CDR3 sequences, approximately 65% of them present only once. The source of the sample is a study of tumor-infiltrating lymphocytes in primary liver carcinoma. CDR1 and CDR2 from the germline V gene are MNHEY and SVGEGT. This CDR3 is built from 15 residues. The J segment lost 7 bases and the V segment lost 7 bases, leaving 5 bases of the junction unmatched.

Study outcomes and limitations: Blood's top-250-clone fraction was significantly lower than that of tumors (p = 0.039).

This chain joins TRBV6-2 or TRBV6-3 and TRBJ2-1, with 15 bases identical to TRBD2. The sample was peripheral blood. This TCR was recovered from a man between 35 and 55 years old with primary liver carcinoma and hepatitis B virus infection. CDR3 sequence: CASKRTSGRVNEQFF. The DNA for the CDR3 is TGTGCCAGCAAAAGGACTAGCGGGAGGGTTAATGAGCAGTTCTTC.